These 32 T cell receptor beta chains were all obtained from the same sample, sequenced in a study of regulatory T cells in long-lasting Graves disease. With iRepertoire HTBI primers and Arm-PCR of CDR3 regions, TCR beta libraries were built. TCRdb called the multiplex PCR reads again in MiXCR, with one record for every CDR3 protein. There are more than 400,000 distinct CDR3 sequences in the sample; about 16% occur only once, and about 10% lies in the top ten. The time point was: newly diagnosed GD, antithyroid drugs for less than 3 months. After RNA was extracted from PBMCs, the TCR library was made from it. These data are also associated with another study on T cells in Graves' hyperthyroidism and ophthalmopathy.

This specimen was peripheral blood mononuclear cells (PBMCs), taken at new diagnosis, from a patient treated with antithyroid drugs. The receptor source for this set is a woman in her 30s with Graves disease.

This clonotype was detected only a few times. The rearrangement joins TRBV19 to TRBJ1-2; D unresolved. CDR1 LNHDA and CDR2 SQIVND come from the germline V gene (reference sequence). CDR3 length: 13 amino acids. V was clipped by 3 bases and J by 4 bases, with 9 bases between them. CDR3 residues: CASSIGYFYGYTF. In DNA form, the CDR3 reads TGTGCCAGTAGTATCGGCTACTTCTATGGCTACACCTTC.

This clonotype was seen many times. This chain links TRBV28 with TRBJ1-2; a weak D match, TRBD1 (5 bases). Germline loops: CDR1 MDHEN, CDR2 SYDVKM. V gave up 6 bases and J gave up 0 bases, with 11 bases separating them. The CDR3 runs to 14 residues. The CDR3 sequence is CASSYRNANYGYTF. The CDR3 DNA sequence: TGTGCCAGCAGCTACAGGAACGCTAACTATGGCTACACCTTC.

This clonotype was observed at least ten times. The V gene is TRBV9, the J gene TRBJ2-7; 7 bases fit TRBD2. Germline values: CDR1 SGDLS, CDR2 YYNGEE. The CDR3 has 14 amino acids. The ends lost 4 bases at V and 3 bases at J; junction bases unmatched: 7. CDR3 nucleotide sequence: TGTGCCAGCAGCCCCGGGGCTAGCGGCTACGAGCAGTACTTC. Its translation is CASSPGASGYEQYF.

This clonotype occurred many times. The chain joins TRBV2 to TRBJ2-7; no clear D. The CDR3 is 10 amino acids. Germline lookup yields CDR1 SNHLY and CDR2 FYNNEI. With 4 bases removed from V and 6 bases from J, the gap between germline ends came to 4 bases. CDR3 bases: TGTGCCAGCAGTGTTGCCGAGCAGTACTTC. It encodes CASSVAEQYF.

Ten or more counts support this clonotype. The CDR3 sequence: CSVLIPGRGSPLHF. CDR3 nucleotide sequence: TGCAGCGTGCTGATCCCGGGGCGAGGTTCACCCCTCCACTTT. This chain links TRBV29-1 with TRBJ1-6; D is perhaps TRBD1 (5 bases). Trimming stripped 6 bases from V and 9 bases from J, with 18 bases between. The CDR3 sequence is 14 residues long. CDR1 is SQVTM and CDR2 is ANQGSEA in the germline V gene.

Concerning this clonotype itself: This may be a read error: a much more frequent sequence differs by one nucleotide. V is TRBV27 and J is TRBJ2-3, with 8 positions matching TRBD2. The CDR3 sequence is 18 residues long. The V gene end was trimmed by 4 bases and the J gene end by 4 bases; junction bases not matched to a gene: 16. Per germline, CDR1 MNHEY and CDR2 SMNVEV (reference sequence). Here the CDR3 DNA reads TGTGCCAGCAGTTCACAACCCGGGACTAGTACAAGCCCAGATACGCAGTATTTT. This translates into CASSSQPGTSTSPDTQYF.

This clonotype came up many times. The chain uses TRBV28 and TRBJ2-1; D may match TRBD1 or TRBD2 (6 bases each). The V gene's germline CDR1 is MDHEN and CDR2 SYDVKM. The CDR3 is 15 amino acids. The ends were cut back, 2 bases at V and 6 bases at J, with 14 bases in the middle. The CDR3 loop reads CASSLPGATVNEQFF. The CDR3 bases are TGTGCCAGCAGTTTACCGGGGGCGACGGTCAATGAGCAGTTCTTC.

V usage is TRBV7-2 and J usage is TRBJ1-4, with TRBD1 identical over 8 bases. The CDR3 consists of 14 residues. In germline, CDR1 is SGHTA, CDR2 FQGNSA. Losses at the gene ends were 4 bases for V and 7 bases for J; bases not matched to a gene: 5. The CDR3 region has the DNA TGTGCCAGCAGCTCAGGGGGCAATGGTGAAAAACTGTTTTTT. Its protein is CASSSGGNGEKLFF.

As concerns this clonotype: Since a much larger clone is just one base distant, this may be a read error. The chain employs TRBV30 and TRBJ2-3, with D unresolved. Trimming removed 1 base at V and 7 bases at J, with 6 bases between. Germline lookup yields CDR1 GTSNPN and CDR2 SVGIG (reference sequence). This CDR3 spans 11 amino acids. CDR3 DNA sequence: TGTGCCTGGAGTGCGGCGAATACGCAGTATTTT. Protein product: CAWSAANTQYF. Supplemented by reference TRBV30 and TRBJ2-3, the full variable domain reads SQTIHQWPATLVQPVGSPLSLECTVEGTSNPNLYWYRQAAGRGLQLLFYSVGIGQISSEVPQNLSASRPQDRQFILSSKKLLLSDSGFYLCAWSAANTQYFGPGTRLTVL.

The chain links TRBV7-3 to TRBJ1-3; no clear D gene. The CDR3 length is 16 residues. Germline lookup yields CDR1 SGHTA and CDR2 FQGTGA. The ends were cut back, 3 bases at V and 0 bases at J, with 12 bases in the middle. The CDR3 loop is CASSFCGRLSGNTIYF. CDR3 DNA: TGTGCCAGCAGCTTTTGCGGTCGCCTCTCTGGAAACACCATATATTTT.

Note on this clonotype: Possible read error: a much larger clone is one base away. The chain combines TRBV30 with TRBJ1-2; no definite D call. The V gene's germline CDR1 is GTSNPN and CDR2 SVGIG (reference sequence). V lost 5 bases and J 4 bases, leaving 5 bases between the germline ends. CDR3 size: 10 residues. The CDR3 bases are TGTGCCTGGCATAGCTATGGCTACACCTTC. Its translation: CAWHSYGYTF.

This clonotype has only one observation. The V gene is TRBV14, the J gene TRBJ2-5; 7 bases agree with TRBD1. The J call is in doubt because the DNA end fits TRBJ2-7 better. The CDR3 is 15 amino acids. The germline CDR1 and CDR2 sequences are SGHDN and FVKESK. Written as DNA, the CDR3 is TGTGCCAGCAGCCAAGATATGGACAGGATATACGAGCAGTACTTC. It yields the protein CASSQDMDRIYEQYF.

The sample holds many counts of this clonotype. The chain couples TRBV6-1 to TRBJ2-7, with 11 bases fitting TRBD2. This CDR3 has 16 amino acids. Germline lookup yields CDR1 MNHNS and CDR2 SASEGT. V trimming: 5 bases; J trimming: 0 bases; junction bases outside the gene matches: 6. The CDR3 bases are TGTGCCAGCAGTAGAGGGACTAGCGGTGCCTCCTACGAGCAGTACTTC. Translating it yields CASSRGTSGASYEQYF.

Ten or more counts support this clonotype. V usage is TRBV2 and J usage is TRBJ1-2, with D possibly matching TRBD1 (5 bases). In germline, CDR1 is SNHLY, CDR2 FYNNEI. With 4 bases removed from V and 8 bases from J, the gap between germline ends came to 11 bases. This CDR3 has 12 residues. The CDR3, as DNA: TGTGCCAGCAGTGTCGGGGGAGAGGGCTACACCTTC. Translating gives CASSVGGEGYTF.

This clonotype was counted many times. V is TRBV6-1 and J is TRBJ1-2; D unclear. V was clipped by 3 bases and J by 8 bases, with 16 bases between them. The V gene's germline CDR1 is MNHNS and CDR2 SASEGT. The CDR3 consists of 14 residues. CDR3 in amino acids: CASSEYRPPEGYTF. DNA for the CDR3: TGTGCCAGCAGTGAGTACCGACCCCCGGAAGGCTACACCTTC.

This clonotype was found a few times. The rearrangement joins TRBV19 to TRBJ2-2, with unresolved D. Germline loops: CDR1 LNHDA, CDR2 SQIVND (reference sequence). The length of the CDR3 is 15 residues. Trimming left V 5 bases short and J 1 base short, with 11 bases between. The CDR3 loop reads CASSLHLGNTGELFF. DNA of the CDR3: TGTGCCAGTAGTCTACATCTAGGGAACACCGGGGAGCTGTTTTTT. Together with reference TRBV19 and TRBJ2-2, the CDR3 gives the full variable domain: DGGITQSPKYLFRKEGQNVTLSCEQNLNHDAMYWYRQDPGQGLRLIYYSQIVNDFQKGDIAEGYSVSREKKESFPLTVTSAQKNPTAFYLCASSLHLGNTGELFFGEGSRLTVL.

Points on this clonotype: Being one base from a much bigger clone, this may be a read error. This chain uses TRBV7-2 with TRBJ2-7; a weak D match, TRBD2 (6 bases). The CDR3 is made up of 14 amino acids. The V end lost 5 bases, the J end lost 9 bases, and 20 bases lay between the germline ends. The germline V gene encodes CDR1 SGHTA and CDR2 FQGNSA. CDR3 coding DNA: TGTGCCAGCAGCCCCAGGTGGGACTTAAACGGGCAGTACTTC. Protein product: CASSPRWDLNGQYF.

The chain joins TRBV7-9 to TRBJ2-7; 14 nucleotides match TRBD2. This CDR3 has 17 residues. Trimming took 4 bases from V and 1 from J; bases not matched to a gene: 6. CDR1 is SEHNR and CDR2 is FQNEAQ in the germline V gene (reference sequence). The CDR3 is CASSSGLAGEGSYEQYF. DNA for the CDR3: TGTGCCAGCAGCTCGGGACTAGCGGGAGAGGGATCCTACGAGCAGTACTTC.

This clonotype was detected a few times. The rearrangement joins TRBV5-1 to TRBJ2-3; 9 bases agree with TRBD1. The CDR3 covers 14 residues. With V trimmed by 5 bases and J by 6 bases, 7 bases remained unmatched. Germline CDR1 SGHRS, CDR2 YFSETQ. The CDR3 sequence is CASSLDRGGDTQYF. The CDR3, as DNA: TGCGCCAGCAGTCTCGACAGGGGGGGGGATACGCAGTATTTT.

This clonotype was seen repeatedly, ten times or more. The rearrangement joins TRBV18 to TRBJ2-7, with D perhaps matching TRBD2 (6 bases). CDR1 is KGHSH, CDR2 LQKENI, per germline. Trimming left V 6 bases short and J 4 bases short, with 13 bases between. This CDR3 comprises 13 residues. DNA for the CDR3: TGTGCCAGCTCGCAGGGCGGGGTTTACGAGCAGTACTTC. It translates to CASSQGGVYEQYF.

The chain employs TRBV5-1 and TRBJ2-2; D might be TRBD1 or TRBD2, each matching 5 bases. Germline V gene sequence: CDR1 SGHRS, CDR2 YFSETQ. CDR3 length: 17 amino acids. V was shortened by 4 bases and J by 3 bases, with 19 bases between the two germline ends. The CDR3 reads CASSQLAPGRHTGELFF. The DNA for the CDR3 is TGCGCCAGCAGCCAGCTCGCTCCGGGGCGGCACACCGGGGAGCTGTTTTTT. The entire variable domain, with the rest obtained from reference TRBV5-1 and TRBJ2-2, is as follows: KAGVTQTPRYLIKTRGQQVTLSCSPISGHRSVSWYQQTPGQGLQFLFEYFSETQRNKGNFPGRFSGRQFSNSRSEMNVSTLELGDSALYLCASSQLAPGRHTGELFFGEGSRLTVL.

This clonotype was seen repeatedly, ten times or more. The V gene is TRBV6-2 or TRBV6-3, the J gene TRBJ1-1, with D uncertain. Germline loops: CDR1 MNHEY, CDR2 SVGEGT. Trimming left V 0 bases short and J 5 bases short, with 22 bases between. The CDR3 extends over 18 amino acids. CDR3 bases: TGTGCCAGCAGTTACTCGATGGGTGCGAGGGCCCCGCGGACTGAAGCTTTCTTT. Translated: CASSYSMGARAPRTEAFF.

This clonotype was counted a single time. The chain employs TRBV28 and TRBJ1-5; tentatively, D is TRBD1 (5 bases). The CDR3 has 15 residues. V shed 6 bases and J shed 1 base, with 13 bases lying between them. Germline CDR1 reads MDHEN; CDR2 reads SYDVKM. The CDR3 reads CASSWGVNSNQPQHF. The CDR3 DNA sequence: TGTGCCAGCAGCTGGGGGGTGAACAGCAATCAGCCCCAGCATTTT.

This clonotype was seen ten or more times. V and J are TRBV18 and TRBJ2-7; D possibly corresponds to TRBD1 (6 bases). Trimming removed 2 bases from V and 3 bases from J, with 11 bases in between. This CDR3 spans 14 amino acids. CDR1 KGHSH and CDR2 LQKENI come from the germline V gene. CDR3 loop: CASSPGRQDYEQYF. The CDR3, as DNA: TGTGCCAGCTCACCAGGGCGACAGGACTACGAGCAGTACTTC.

This clonotype has just a few counts. The likely explanation is a read error, given a far larger clone one base away. The chain has TRBV7-9 and TRBJ1-1; D call uncertain. Per the germline V gene, CDR1 is SEHNR and CDR2 is FQNEAQ (reference sequence). This CDR3 contains 13 residues. CDR3 DNA: TGTACCAGCAGCTTAGAGGAGAACACTGAAGCTTTCTTT. Amino acid sequence: CTSSLEENTEAFF.

This clonotype was recorded at least ten times. This chain's CDR3 is CASSYLLVLGVGTQYF. The CDR3 nucleotides read TGTGCCAGCAGTTACCTCTTAGTTCTGGGGGTCGGGACCCAGTACTTC. The rearrangement joins TRBV28 to TRBJ2-5; D possibly uses TRBD1 or TRBD2 (5 bases each). This CDR3 has 16 amino acids. V was cut by 4 bases and J by 7 bases, with 22 bases left in between. Germline CDR1 MDHEN, CDR2 SYDVKM.

The chain recombines TRBV7-6 with TRBJ2-7; 7 nucleotides line up with TRBD1. J lost 7 bases, V lost 5 bases, and 11 bases had no gene match. The CDR3 spans 14 residues. Germline V gene sequence: CDR1 SGHVS, CDR2 FNYEAQ. CDR3 DNA: TGTGCCAGCAGCAAAATGACAGGGCCTGGGGAGCAGTACTTC. Translated, it gives CASSKMTGPGEQYF.

The chain joins TRBV7-8 to TRBJ2-1; 9 bases match TRBD1. This CDR3 is 15 amino acids long. V lost 0 bases to trimming and J lost 10 bases; unmatched junction nucleotides: 7. Germline V lookup: CDR1 SGHVS, CDR2 FQNEAQ. CDR3: CASSLASQGAWEQFF. In nucleotides, the CDR3 is TGTGCCAGCAGCTTAGCGTCACAGGGGGCGTGGGAGCAGTTCTTC.

This clonotype was seen many times. CDR3 sequence: CASSLRSLSTDTQYF. For the CDR3, the DNA is TGTGCCAGCAGTTTAAGGTCTCTAAGCACAGATACGCAGTATTTT. V and J are TRBV27 and TRBJ2-3; D remains ambiguous. The CDR3 is made up of 15 amino acids. With 2 bases removed from V and 0 bases from J, the gap between germline ends came to 9 bases. CDR1 MNHEY and CDR2 SMNVEV come from the germline V gene (reference sequence).

In its sample, this clonotype was seen many times. This chain joins TRBV20-1 and TRBJ2-1; 10 bases line up with TRBD2. Per the germline V gene, CDR1 is DFQATT and CDR2 is SNEGSKA (reference sequence). The CDR3 spans 14 residues. After removal of 4 bases from V and 5 bases from J, the junction contained 5 bases not matched to a gene. The CDR3 sequence: CSATGTSVDNEQFF. The CDR3 DNA follows: TGCAGTGCTACCGGGACTAGCGTCGACAATGAGCAGTTCTTC.

This clonotype showed up many times. The rearrangement uses TRBV6-5 and TRBJ2-2; D unclear. From germline, CDR1 is MNHEY and CDR2 SVGAGI. Trimming stripped 4 bases from V and 1 base from J, with 4 bases between. This CDR3 has 13 residues. The CDR3 here is CASSSLNTGELFF. In DNA form, the CDR3 reads TGTGCCAGCAGTTCGTTGAACACCGGGGAGCTGTTTTTT.

This clonotype was counted many times. The rearrangement joins TRBV7-2 to TRBJ2-7; 10 bases align to TRBD2. The trim removed 5 bases at V and 4 bases at J, leaving 8 bases unmatched. The CDR3 spans 15 residues. Germline V lookup: CDR1 SGHTA, CDR2 FQGNSA. CDR3 region: CASSGQAGGPYEQYF. DNA of the CDR3: TGTGCCAGCAGCGGCCAAGCGGGAGGGCCTTACGAGCAGTACTTC.